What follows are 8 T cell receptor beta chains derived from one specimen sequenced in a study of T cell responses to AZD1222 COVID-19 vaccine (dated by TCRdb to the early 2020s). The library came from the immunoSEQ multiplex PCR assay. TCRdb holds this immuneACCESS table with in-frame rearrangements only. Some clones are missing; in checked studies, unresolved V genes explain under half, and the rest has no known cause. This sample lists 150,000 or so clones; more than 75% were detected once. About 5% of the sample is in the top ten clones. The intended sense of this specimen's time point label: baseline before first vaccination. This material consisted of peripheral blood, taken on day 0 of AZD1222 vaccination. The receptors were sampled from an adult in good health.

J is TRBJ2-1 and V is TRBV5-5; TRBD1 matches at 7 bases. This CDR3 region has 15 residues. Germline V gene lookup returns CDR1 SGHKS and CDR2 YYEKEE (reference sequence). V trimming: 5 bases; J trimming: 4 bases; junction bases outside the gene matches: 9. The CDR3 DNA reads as TGTGCCAGCAGTCCTACAGGGGTGAGGTACAATGAGCAGTTCTTC. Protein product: CASSPTGVRYNEQFF.

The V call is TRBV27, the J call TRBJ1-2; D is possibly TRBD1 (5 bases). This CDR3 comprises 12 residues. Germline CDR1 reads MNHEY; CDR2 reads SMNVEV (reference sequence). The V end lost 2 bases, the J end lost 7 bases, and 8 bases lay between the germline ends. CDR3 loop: CASSLRGGGYTF. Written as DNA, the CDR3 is TGTGCCAGCAGTTTACGGGGGGGTGGCTACACCTTC.

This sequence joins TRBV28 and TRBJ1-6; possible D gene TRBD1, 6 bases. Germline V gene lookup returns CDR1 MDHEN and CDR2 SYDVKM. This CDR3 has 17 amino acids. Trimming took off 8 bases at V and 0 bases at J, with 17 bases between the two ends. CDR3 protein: CASAGTKHSSYNSPLHF. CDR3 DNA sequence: TGTGCCAGCGCGGGGACAAAACATAGCTCCTATAATTCACCCCTCCACTTT.

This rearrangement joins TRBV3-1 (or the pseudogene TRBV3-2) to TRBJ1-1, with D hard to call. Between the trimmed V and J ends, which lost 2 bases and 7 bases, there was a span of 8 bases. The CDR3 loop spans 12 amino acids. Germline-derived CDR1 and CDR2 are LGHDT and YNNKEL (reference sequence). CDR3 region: CASSQLSFEAFF. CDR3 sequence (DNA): TGTGCCAGCAGCCAATTAAGTTTTGAAGCTTTCTTT.

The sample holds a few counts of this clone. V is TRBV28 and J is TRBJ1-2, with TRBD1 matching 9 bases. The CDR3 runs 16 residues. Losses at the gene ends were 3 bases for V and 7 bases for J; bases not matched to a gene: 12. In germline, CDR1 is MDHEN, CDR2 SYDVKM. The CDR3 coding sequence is TGTGCCAGCAGTTTGGGGACAGGGAGTAAACTTGGTGGCTACACCTTC. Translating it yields CASSLGTGSKLGGYTF.

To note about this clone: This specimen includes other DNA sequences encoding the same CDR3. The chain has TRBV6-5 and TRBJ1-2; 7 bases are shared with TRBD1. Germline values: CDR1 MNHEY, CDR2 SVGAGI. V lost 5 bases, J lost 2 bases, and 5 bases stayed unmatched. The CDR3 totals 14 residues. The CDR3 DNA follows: TGTGCCAGCAGTACTCAGACAGGGAACTATGGCTACACCTTC. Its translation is CASSTQTGNYGYTF.

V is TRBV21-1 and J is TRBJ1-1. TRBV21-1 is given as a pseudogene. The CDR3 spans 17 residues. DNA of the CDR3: TGTGCCAGCAGCATCGTACTGGGAGGCAGCTCGAACACTGAAGCTTTCTTT. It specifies CASSIVLGGSSNTEAFF.

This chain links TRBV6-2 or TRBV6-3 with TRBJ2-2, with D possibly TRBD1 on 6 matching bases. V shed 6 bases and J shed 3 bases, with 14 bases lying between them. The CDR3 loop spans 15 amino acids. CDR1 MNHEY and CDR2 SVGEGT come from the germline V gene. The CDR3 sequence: CASSYKQGYTGELFF. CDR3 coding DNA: TGTGCCAGCAGCTATAAACAGGGTTACACCGGGGAGCTGTTTTTT.